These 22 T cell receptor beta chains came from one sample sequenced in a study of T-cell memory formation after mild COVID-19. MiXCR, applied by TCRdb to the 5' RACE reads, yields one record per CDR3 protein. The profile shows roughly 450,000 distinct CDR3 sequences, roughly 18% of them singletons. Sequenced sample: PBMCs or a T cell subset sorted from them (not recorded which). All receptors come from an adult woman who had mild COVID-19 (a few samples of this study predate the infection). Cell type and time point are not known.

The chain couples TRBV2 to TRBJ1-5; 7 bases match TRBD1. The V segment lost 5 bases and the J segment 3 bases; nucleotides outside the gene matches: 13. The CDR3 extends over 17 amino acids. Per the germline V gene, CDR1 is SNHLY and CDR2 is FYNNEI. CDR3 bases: TGTGCCAGCAGTCCCCCGACAGGGCGAGTGGACAATCAGCCCCAGCATTTT. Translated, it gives CASSPPTGRVDNQPQHF.

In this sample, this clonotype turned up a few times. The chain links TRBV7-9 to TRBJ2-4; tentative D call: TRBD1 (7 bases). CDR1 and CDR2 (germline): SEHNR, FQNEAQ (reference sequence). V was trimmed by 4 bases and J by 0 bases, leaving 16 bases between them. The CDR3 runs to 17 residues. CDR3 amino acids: CASSSPTGRRAKNIQYF. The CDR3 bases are TGTGCCAGCAGCTCACCGACAGGGAGGAGAGCCAAAAACATTCAGTACTTC.

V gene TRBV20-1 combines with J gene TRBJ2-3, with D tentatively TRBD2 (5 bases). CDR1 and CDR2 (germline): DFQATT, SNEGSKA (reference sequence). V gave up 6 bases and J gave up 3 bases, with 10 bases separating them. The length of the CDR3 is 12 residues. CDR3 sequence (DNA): TGCAGTGCCAGCGGAATTACAGATACGCAGTATTTT. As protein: CSASGITDTQYF.

CDR3 amino acids: CAPGDPYNEQFF. The DNA of the CDR3 is TGTGCACCGGGGGACCCCTACAATGAGCAGTTCTTC. This chain links TRBV27 with TRBJ2-1, with a possible D match to TRBD2 (6 bases). In germline, CDR1 is MNHEY, CDR2 SMNVEV (reference sequence). This CDR3 region has 12 residues.

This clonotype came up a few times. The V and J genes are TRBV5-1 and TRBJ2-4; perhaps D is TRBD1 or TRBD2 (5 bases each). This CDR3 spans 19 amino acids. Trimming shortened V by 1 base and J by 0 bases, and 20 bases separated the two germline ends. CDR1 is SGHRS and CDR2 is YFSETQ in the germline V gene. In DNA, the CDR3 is TGCGCCAGCAGCTTGTGGAGTCCCGGCAGGGAGCTAGCCAAAAACATTCAGTACTTC. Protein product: CASSLWSPGRELAKNIQYF.

Here the CDR3 reads CASSGWGQGGNEQFF. CDR3 bases: TGTGCCAGCAGTGGTTGGGGTCAGGGAGGCAATGAGCAGTTCTTC. This chain connects TRBV2 to TRBJ2-1, with D possibly being TRBD2 (6 bases). Deletions cut 4 bases from V and 6 bases from J, with 16 bases between. The CDR3 length is 15 residues. Germline CDR1 is SNHLY and CDR2 is FYNNEI.

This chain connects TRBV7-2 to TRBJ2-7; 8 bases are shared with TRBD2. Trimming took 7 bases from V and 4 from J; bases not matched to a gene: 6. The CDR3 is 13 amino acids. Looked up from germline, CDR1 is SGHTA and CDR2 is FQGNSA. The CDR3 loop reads CASTRAGVYEQYF. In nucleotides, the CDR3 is TGTGCCAGCACCCGAGCGGGAGTATACGAGCAGTACTTC.

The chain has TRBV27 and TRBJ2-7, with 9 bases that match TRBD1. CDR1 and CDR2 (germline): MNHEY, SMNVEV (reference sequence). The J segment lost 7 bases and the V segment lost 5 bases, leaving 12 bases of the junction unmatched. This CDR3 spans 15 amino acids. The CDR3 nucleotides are TGTGCCAGCAGTCAGGCGGGACAGGGCTTGAGGGAGCAGTACTTC. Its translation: CASSQAGQGLREQYF.

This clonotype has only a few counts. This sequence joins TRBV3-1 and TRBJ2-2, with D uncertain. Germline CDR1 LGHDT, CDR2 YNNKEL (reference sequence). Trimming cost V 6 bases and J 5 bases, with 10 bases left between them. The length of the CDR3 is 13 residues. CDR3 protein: CASRPHYTGELFF. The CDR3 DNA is TGTGCCAGCAGACCTCATTATACCGGGGAGCTGTTTTTT.

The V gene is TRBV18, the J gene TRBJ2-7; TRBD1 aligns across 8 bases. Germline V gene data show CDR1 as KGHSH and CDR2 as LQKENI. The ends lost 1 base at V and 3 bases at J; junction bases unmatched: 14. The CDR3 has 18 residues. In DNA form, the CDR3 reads TGTGCCAGCTCACCACTCACCCTCGGGACAGGTCATGGCTACGAGCAGTACTTC. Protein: CASSPLTLGTGHGYEQYF.

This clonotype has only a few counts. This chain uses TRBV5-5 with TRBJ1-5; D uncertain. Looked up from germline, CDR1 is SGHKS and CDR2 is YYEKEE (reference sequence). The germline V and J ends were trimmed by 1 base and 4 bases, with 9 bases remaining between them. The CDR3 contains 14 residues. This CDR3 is CASSLLESNQPQHF. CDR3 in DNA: TGTGCCAGCAGCTTGCTGGAGTCAAATCAGCCCCAGCATTTT.

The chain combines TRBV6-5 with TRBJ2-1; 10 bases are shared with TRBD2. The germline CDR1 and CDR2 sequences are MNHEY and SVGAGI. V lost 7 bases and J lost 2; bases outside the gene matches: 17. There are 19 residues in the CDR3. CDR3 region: CASNPLLTGTSVAYNEQFF. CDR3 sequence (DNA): TGTGCCAGCAACCCTCTCCTGACCGGGACTAGCGTAGCCTACAATGAGCAGTTCTTC.

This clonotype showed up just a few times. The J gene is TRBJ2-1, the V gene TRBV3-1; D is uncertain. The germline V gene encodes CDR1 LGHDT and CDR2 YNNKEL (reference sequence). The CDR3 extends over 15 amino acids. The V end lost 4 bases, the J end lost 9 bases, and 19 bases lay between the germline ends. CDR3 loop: CASSLKNLVKGEQFF. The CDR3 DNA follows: TGTGCCAGCAGCCTCAAAAACCTAGTTAAGGGTGAGCAGTTCTTC.

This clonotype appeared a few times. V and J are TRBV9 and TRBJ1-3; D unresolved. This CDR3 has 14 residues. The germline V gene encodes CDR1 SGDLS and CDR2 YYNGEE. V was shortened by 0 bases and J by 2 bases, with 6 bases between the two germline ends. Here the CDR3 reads CASSVDQPGNTIYF. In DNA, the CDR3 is TGTGCCAGCAGCGTAGACCAACCTGGAAACACCATATATTTT.

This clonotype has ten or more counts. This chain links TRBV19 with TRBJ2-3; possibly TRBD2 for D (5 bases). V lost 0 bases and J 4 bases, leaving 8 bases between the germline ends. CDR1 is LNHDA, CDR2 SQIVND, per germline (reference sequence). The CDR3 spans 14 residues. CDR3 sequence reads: CASSIEGRSDTQYF. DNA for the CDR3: TGTGCCAGTAGTATAGAAGGGAGATCAGATACGCAGTATTTT. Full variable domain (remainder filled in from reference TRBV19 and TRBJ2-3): DGGITQSPKYLFRKEGQNVTLSCEQNLNHDAMYWYRQDPGQGLRLIYYSQIVNDFQKGDIAEGYSVSREKKESFPLTVTSAQKNPTAFYLCASSIEGRSDTQYFGPGTRLTVL.

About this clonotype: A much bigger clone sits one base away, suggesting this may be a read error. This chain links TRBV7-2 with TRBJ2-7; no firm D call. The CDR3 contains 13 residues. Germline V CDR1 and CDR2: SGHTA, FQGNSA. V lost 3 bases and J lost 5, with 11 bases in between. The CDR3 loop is CASSFDERDEQYF. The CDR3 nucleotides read TGTGCCAGCAGCTTTGATGAGCGCGACGAGCAGTACTTC.

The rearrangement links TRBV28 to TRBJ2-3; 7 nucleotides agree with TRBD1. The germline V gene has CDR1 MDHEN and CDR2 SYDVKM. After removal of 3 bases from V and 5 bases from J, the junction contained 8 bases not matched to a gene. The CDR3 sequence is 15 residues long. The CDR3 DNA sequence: TGTGCCAGCAGTTTCTTAGACAGGGAGATAGATACGCAGTATTTT. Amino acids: CASSFLDREIDTQYF.

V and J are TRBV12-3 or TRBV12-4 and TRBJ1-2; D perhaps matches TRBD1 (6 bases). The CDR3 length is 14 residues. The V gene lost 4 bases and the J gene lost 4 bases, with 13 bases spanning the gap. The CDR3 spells CASSYRVPPYGYTF. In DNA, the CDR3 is TGTGCCAGCAGTTACAGGGTCCCCCCCTATGGCTACACCTTC.

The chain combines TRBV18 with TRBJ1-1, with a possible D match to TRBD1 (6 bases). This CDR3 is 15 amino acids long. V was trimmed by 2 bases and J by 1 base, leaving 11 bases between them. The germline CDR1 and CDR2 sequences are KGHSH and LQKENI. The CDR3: CASSPGTSANTEAFF. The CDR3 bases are TGTGCCAGCTCACCAGGGACATCGGCGAACACTGAAGCTTTCTTT. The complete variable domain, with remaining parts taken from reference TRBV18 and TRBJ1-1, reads NAGVMQNPRHLVRRRGQEARLRCSPMKGHSHVYWYRQLPEEGLKFMVYLQKENIIDESGMPKERFSAEFPKEGPSILRIQQVVRGDSAAYFCASSPGTSANTEAFFGQGTRLTVV.

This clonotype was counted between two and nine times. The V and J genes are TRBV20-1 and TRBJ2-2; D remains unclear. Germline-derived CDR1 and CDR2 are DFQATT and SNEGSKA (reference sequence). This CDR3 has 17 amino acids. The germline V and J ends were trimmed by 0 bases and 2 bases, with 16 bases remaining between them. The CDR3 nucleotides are TGCAGTGCTAGAGAGCGCCCGCGGACGGCCAACACCGGGGAGCTGTTTTTT. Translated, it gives CSARERPRTANTGELFF.

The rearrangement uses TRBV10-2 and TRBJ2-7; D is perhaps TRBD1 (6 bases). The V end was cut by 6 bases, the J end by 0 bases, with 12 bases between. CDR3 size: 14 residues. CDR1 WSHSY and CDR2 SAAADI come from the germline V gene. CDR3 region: CASSILGGSYEQYF. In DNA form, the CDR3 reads TGCGCCAGCAGCATATTAGGGGGCTCCTACGAGCAGTACTTC.

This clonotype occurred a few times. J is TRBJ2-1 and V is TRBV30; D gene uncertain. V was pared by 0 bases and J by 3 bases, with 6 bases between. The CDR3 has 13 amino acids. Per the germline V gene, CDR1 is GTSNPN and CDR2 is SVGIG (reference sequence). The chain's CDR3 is CAWSVASYNEQFF. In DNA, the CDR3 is TGTGCCTGGAGTGTCGCCAGCTACAATGAGCAGTTCTTC.